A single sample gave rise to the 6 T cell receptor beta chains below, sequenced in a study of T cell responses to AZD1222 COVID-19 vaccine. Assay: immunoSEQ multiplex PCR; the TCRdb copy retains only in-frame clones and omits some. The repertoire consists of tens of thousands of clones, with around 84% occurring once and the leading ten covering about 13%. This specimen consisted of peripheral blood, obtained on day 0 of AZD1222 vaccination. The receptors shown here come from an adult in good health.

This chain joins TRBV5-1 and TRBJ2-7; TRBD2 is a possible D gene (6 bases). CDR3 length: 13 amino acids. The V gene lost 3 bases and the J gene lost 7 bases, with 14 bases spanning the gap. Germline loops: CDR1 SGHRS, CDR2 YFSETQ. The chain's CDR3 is CASSSPVGREQYF. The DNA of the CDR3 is TGCGCCAGCAGCTCCCCGGTGGGGAGGGAGCAGTACTTC.

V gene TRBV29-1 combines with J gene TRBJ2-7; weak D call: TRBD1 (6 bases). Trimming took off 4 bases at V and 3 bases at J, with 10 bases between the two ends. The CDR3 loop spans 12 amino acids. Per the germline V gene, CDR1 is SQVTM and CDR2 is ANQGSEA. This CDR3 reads CSVVGQSYEQYF. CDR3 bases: TGCAGCGTTGTTGGACAGAGCTACGAGCAGTACTTC.

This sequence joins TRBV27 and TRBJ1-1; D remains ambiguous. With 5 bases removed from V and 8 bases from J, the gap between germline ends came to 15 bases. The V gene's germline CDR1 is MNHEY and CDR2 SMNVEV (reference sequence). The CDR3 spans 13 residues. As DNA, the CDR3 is TGTGCCAGCAGTCAACGCCGCCAGATAGAAGCTTTCTTT. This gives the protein CASSQRRQIEAFF.

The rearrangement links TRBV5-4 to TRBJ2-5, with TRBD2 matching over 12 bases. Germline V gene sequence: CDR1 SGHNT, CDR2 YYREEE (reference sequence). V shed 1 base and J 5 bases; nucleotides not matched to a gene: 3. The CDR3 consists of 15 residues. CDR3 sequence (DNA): TGTGCCAGCAGCTTGACTAGCGGGGGGCTGGAGACCCAGTACTTC. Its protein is CASSLTSGGLETQYF.

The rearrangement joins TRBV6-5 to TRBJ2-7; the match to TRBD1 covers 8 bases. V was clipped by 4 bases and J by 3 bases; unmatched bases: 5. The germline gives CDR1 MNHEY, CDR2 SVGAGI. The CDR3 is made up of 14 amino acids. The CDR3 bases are TGTGCCAGCAGTTTTGGACAGGGCGGCTACGAGCAGTACTTC. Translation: CASSFGQGGYEQYF.

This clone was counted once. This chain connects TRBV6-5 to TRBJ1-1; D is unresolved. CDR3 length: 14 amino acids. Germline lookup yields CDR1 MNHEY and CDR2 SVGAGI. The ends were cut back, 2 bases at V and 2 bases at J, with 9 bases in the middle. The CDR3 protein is CASSYAPANTEAFF. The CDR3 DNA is TGTGCCAGCAGTTACGCCCCTGCAAACACTGAAGCTTTCTTT.